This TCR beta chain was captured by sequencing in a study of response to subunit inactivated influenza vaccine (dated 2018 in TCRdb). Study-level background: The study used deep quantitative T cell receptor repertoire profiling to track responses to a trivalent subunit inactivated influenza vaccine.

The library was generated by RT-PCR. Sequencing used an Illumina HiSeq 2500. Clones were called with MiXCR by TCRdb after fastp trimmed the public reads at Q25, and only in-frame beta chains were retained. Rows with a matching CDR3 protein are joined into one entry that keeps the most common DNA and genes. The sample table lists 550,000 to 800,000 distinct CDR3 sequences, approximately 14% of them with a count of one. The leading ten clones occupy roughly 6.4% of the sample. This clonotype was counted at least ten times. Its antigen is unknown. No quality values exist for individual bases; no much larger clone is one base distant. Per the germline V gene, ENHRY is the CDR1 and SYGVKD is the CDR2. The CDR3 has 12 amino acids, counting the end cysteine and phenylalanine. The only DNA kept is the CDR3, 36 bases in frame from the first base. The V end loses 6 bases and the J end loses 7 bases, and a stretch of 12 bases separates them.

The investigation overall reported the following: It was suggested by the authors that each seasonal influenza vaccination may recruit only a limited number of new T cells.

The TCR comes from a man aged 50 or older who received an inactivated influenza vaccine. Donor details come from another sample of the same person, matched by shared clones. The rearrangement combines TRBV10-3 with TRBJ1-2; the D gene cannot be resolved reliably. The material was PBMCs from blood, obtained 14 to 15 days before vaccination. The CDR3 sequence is CAISPPGSGYTF. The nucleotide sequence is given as TGTGCCATCAGCCCCCCAGGATCTGGCTACACCTTC.